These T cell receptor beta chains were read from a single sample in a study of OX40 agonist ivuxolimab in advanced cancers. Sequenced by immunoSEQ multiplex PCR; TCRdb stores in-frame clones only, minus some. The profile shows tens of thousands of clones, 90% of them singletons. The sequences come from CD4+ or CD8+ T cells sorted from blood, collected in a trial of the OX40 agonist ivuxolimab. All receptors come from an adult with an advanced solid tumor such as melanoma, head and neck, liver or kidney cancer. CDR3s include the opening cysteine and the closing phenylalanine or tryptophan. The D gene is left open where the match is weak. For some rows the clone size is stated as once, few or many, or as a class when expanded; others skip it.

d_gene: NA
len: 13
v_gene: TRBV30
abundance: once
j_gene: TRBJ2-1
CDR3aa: CACWRGQYNEQFF
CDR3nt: TGTGCCTGCTGGCGGGGCCAATACAATGAGCAGTTCTTC

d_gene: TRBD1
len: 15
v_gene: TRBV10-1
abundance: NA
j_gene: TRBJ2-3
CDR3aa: CASSHRQGTGDTQYF
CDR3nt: TGCGCCAGCAGCCATCGACAGGGAACAGGAGATACGCAGTATTTT

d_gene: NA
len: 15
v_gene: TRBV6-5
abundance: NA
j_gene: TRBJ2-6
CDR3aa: CASSYRGTGANVLTF
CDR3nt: TGTGCCAGCAGTTACCGGGGGACTGGGGCCAACGTCCTGACTTTC

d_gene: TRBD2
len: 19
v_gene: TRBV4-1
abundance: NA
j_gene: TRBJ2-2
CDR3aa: CASGHAGGLAGANTGELFF
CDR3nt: TGCGCCAGCGGCCACGCTGGGGGACTAGCGGGGGCAAACACCGGGGAGCTGTTTTTT

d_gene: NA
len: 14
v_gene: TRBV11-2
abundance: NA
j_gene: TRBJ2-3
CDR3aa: CASSFQGSTDTQYF
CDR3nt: TGTGCCAGCAGCTTTCAAGGGTCCACAGATACGCAGTATTTT

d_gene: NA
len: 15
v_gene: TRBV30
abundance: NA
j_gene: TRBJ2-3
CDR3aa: CAWSVRVISTDTQYF
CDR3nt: TGTGCCTGGAGTGTACGTGTCATTAGCACAGATACGCAGTATTTT

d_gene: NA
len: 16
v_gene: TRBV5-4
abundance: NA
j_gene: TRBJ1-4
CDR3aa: CASSLGTGATNEKLFF
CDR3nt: TGTGCCAGCAGCTTGGGGACGGGAGCAACTAATGAAAAACTGTTTTTT

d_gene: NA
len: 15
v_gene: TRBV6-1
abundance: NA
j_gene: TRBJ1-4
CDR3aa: CASSATGATNEKLFF
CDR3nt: TGTGCCAGCAGTGCAACGGGTGCAACTAATGAAAAACTGTTTTTT

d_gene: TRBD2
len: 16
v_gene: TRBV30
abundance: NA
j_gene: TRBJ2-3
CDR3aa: CAWSGERLAGTDTQYF
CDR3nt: TGTGCCTGGAGTGGAGAAAGGCTAGCGGGGACAGATACGCAGTATTTT

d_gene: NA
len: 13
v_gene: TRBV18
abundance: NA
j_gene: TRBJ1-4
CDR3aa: CASSPQENEKLFF
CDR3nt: TGTGCCAGCTCACCGCAGGAAAATGAAAAACTGTTTTTT

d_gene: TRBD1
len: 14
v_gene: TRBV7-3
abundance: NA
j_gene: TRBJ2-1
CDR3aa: CASSLNEGGQAMFF
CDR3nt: TGTGCCAGCAGCTTAAATGAAGGAGGACAGGCTATGTTCTTC

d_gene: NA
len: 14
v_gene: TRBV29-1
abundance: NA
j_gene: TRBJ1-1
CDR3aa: CSVEGGVMNTEAFF
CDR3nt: TGCAGCGTTGAAGGGGGGGTGATGAACACTGAAGCTTTCTTT

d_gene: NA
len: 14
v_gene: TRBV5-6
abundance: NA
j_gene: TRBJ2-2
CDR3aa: CASSLGTPTGELFF
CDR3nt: TGTGCCAGCAGCTTGGGGACCCCCACCGGGGAGCTGTTTTTT

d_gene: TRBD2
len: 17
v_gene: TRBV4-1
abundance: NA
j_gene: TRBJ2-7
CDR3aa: CASSQGGLAGFSYEQYF
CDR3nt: TGCGCCAGCAGCCAAGGAGGTCTAGCGGGGTTCTCCTACGAGCAGTACTTC

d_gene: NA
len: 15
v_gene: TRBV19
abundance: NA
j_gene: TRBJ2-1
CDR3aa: CASSITDSGIDEQFF
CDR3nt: TGTGCCAGTAGTATAACAGATAGCGGAATCGATGAGCAGTTCTTC

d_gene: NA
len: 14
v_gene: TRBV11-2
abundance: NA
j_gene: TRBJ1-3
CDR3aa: CASSLTPWGDTIYF
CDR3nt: TGTGCCAGCAGCTTGACTCCGTGGGGTGACACCATATATTTT

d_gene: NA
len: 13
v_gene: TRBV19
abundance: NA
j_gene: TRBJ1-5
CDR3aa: CASSPTSNQPQHF
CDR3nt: TGTGCCAGTAGTCCCACATCCAATCAGCCCCAGCATTTT

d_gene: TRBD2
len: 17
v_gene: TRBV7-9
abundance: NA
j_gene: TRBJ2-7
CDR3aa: CASSLGVYGGADGEQYF
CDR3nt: TGTGCCAGCAGCTTGGGTGTCTACGGGGGGGCCGACGGTGAGCAGTACTTC

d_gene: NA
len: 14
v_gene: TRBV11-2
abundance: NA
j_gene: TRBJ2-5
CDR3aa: CASSFLGLLETQYF
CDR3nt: TGTGCCAGCAGCTTTTTAGGGCTTCTAGAGACCCAGTACTTC

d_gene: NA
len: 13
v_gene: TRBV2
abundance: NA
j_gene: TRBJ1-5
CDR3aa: CASSEYVYQPQHF
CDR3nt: TGTGCCAGCAGTGAATACGTATATCAGCCCCAGCATTTT

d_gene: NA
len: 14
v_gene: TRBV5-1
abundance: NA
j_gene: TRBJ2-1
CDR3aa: CASSLRGPNNEQFF
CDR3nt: TGCGCCAGCAGCCTGCGAGGACCGAACAATGAGCAGTTCTTC

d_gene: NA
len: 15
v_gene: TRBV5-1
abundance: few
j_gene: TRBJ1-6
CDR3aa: CASSLAVGGDSPLHF
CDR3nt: TGCGCCAGCAGCTTGGCCGTAGGGGGGGACTCACCCCTCCACTTT

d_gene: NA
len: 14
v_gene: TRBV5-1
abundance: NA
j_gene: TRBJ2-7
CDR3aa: CASRDGTATYEQYF
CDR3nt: TGCGCCAGCCGGGATGGGACCGCTACCTACGAGCAGTACTTC

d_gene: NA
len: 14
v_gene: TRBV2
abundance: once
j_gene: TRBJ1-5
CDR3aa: CASSDASGNQPQHF
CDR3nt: TGTGCCAGCAGCGATGCGAGCGGCAATCAGCCCCAGCATTTT

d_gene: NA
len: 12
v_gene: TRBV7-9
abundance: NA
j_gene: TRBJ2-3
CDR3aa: CASSLATNTQYF
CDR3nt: TGTGCCAGCAGCTTAGCGACAAATACGCAGTATTTT

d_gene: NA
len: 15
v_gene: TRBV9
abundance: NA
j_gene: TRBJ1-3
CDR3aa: CASSVVTDSGNTIYF
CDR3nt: TGTGCCAGCAGCGTAGTAACAGACTCTGGAAACACCATATATTTT

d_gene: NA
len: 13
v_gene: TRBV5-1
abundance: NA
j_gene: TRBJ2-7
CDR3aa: CASGRDETYEQYF
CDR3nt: TGCGCCAGCGGGCGGGACGAGACCTACGAGCAGTACTTC

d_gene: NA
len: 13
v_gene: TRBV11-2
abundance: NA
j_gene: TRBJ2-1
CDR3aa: CASSLTGYNEQFF
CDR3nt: TGTGCCAGCAGCTTAACAGGATACAATGAGCAGTTCTTC

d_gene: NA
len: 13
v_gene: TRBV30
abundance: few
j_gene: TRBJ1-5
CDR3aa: CAWRGRENQPQHF
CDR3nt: TGTGCCTGGAGAGGCCGGGAAAATCAGCCCCAGCATTTT

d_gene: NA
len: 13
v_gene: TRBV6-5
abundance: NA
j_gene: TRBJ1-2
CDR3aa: CASNYGPDYGYTF
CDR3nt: TGTGCCAGCAACTACGGGCCGGACTATGGCTACACCTTC

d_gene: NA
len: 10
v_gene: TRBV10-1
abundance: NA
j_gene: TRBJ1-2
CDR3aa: CASSTYGYTF
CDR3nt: TGCGCCAGCAGTACCTATGGCTACACCTTC

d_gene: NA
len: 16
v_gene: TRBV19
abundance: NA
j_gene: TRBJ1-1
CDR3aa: CASSINGGRGNTEAFF
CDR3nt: TGTGCCAGTAGTATAAATGGGGGACGGGGGAACACTGAAGCTTTCTTT

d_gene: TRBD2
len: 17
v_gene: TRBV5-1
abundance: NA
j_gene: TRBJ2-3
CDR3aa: CASSSVTSGASTDTQYF
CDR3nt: TGCGCCAGCAGCTCCGTGACTAGCGGGGCTAGCACAGATACGCAGTATTTT

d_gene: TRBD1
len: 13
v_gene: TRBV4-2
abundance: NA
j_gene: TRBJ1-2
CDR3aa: CASSQERAGGSVF
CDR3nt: TGTGCCAGCAGCCAAGAGAGGGCAGGGGGCTCCGTATTC

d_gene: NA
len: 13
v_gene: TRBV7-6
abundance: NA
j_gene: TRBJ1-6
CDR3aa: CASSASYNSPLHF
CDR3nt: TGTGCCAGCAGCGCCTCCTATAATTCACCCCTCCACTTT

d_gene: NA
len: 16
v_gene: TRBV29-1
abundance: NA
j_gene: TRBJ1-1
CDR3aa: CSVEMRGGLSVTEAFF
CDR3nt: TGCAGCGTTGAGATGAGGGGGGGCTTGAGTGTCACTGAAGCTTTCTTT

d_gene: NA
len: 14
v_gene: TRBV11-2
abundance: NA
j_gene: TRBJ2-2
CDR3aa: CASSSDRNTGELFF
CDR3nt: TGTGCCAGCAGCTCGGACAGAAACACCGGGGAGCTGTTTTTT

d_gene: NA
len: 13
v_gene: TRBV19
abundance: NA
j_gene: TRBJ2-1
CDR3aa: CASSDQGGQEQFF
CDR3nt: TGTGCCAGTAGTGATCAGGGCGGCCAAGAGCAGTTCTTC

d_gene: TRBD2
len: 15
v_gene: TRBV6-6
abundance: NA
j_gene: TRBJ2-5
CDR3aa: CASSYEASGKETQYF
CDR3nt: TGTGCCAGCAGTTACGAGGCTAGCGGTAAAGAGACCCAGTACTTC

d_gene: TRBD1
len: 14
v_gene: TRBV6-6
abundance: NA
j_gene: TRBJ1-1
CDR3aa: CASRERQGSAEAFF
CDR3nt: TGTGCCAGCAGGGAAAGACAGGGGTCGGCTGAAGCTTTCTTT

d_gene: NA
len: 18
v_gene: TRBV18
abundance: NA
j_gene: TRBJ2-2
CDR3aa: CASSLPGSGPQNTGELFF
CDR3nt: TGTGCCAGCTCACTACCAGGGAGCGGGCCTCAGAACACCGGGGAGCTGTTTTTT

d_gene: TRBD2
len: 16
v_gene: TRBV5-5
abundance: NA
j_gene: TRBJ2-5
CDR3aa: CASSLGTSGNQETQYF
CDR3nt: TGTGCCAGCAGCTTGGGGACTAGCGGGAATCAAGAGACCCAGTACTTC

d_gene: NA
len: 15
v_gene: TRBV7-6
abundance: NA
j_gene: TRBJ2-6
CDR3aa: CASSLPQAGANVLTF
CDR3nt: TGTGCCAGCAGCCTCCCCCAGGCTGGGGCCAACGTCCTGACTTTC

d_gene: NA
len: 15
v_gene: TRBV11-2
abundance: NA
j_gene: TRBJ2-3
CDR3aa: CASRVAASRTDTQYF
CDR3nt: TGTGCCAGCAGAGTAGCAGCCTCGAGGACAGATACGCAGTATTTT

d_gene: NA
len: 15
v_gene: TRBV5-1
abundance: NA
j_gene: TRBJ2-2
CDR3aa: CASSPGPANTGELFF
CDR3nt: TGCGCCAGCAGCCCGGGGCCAGCAAACACCGGGGAGCTGTTTTTT

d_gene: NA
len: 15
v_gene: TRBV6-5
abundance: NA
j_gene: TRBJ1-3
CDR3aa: CASSQNRGSGNTIYF
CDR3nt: TGTGCCAGCAGCCAGAATCGGGGATCTGGAAACACCATATATTTT

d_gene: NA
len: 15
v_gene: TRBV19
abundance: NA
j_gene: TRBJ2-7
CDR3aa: CASSIQGTSSYEQYF
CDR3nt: TGTGCCAGTAGTATACAGGGGACCAGCTCCTACGAGCAGTACTTC

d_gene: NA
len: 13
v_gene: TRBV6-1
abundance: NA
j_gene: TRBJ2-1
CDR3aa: CASSAQEHNEQFF
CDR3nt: TGTGCCAGCAGCGCCCAAGAGCACAATGAGCAGTTCTTC

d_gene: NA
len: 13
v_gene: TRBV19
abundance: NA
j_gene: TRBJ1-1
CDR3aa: CASRRGRGTEAFF
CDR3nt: TGTGCCAGTAGAAGGGGCAGGGGCACTGAAGCTTTCTTT

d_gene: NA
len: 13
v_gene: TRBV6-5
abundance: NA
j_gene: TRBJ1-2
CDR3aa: CASRNTANYGYTF
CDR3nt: TGTGCCAGCAGGAACACAGCGAACTATGGCTACACCTTC